This T cell receptor beta chain was profiled in a study of T cell repertoires in cytomegalovirus infection. For the study at large: Newly reported HLA-C-restricted and thoroughly characterized HLA-B-restricted CMV epitopes were employed. In public TCR beta signatures, there were indications of both CMV infection and matching HLA type. General observations from the study: Cumulative public TCR beta family frequency identified carriers of CMV plus the relevant HLA. The study found HLA-C-restricted CMV-specific TCR beta clonotypes dominating the ex vivo response.

The CDR3 has 15 residues. CDR1 is SGHVS and CDR2 is FNYEAQ in the germline V gene. Trimming pared 1 base from V and 4 bases from J, leaving 11 bases between. TCRdb itself ran the reads through MiXCR, one entry per CDR3 protein. Of approximately 300,000 distinct CDR3 sequences in the sample, roughly 28% were seen once. This clonotype was picked up a small number of times. The antigen remains undetermined. The chain recombines TRBV7-6 with TRBJ1-5, with unresolved D. This clonotype was sampled from a human donor in good health (CMV status not recorded). Some clones in this sample may be carry-over from other donors' samples. This specimen was cultured PBMCs, taken from culture after CMV antigen stimulation. For the CDR3, the DNA is TGTGCCAGCAGCTTAGGGTCCTCGGTGAATCAGCCCCAGCATTTT. Its protein product is CASSLGSSVNQPQHF.